This T cell receptor (beta chain) was observed in a study of shared clonotypes between healthy human individuals. As concerns this clone: Its antigen remains unknown.

Naivety among CD8 cells was defined by CD45RO negativity and positive CCR7 selection, thereby excluding terminally differentiated effector memory CD45RA+ cells. Study donors comprised healthy, HIV-negative adults devoid of recent acute infection or vaccination. General observations from the study: Sampling included only blood; tissue repertoires likely differ.

Only in-frame clones appear in the TCRdb table, and some are missing; sequencing was by immunoSEQ multiplex PCR. Among hundreds of thousands of clones listed, about 96% were seen once. CDR1 and CDR2 (germline): SEHNR, FQNEAQ (reference sequence). The V segment lost 2 bases and the J segment 6 bases; nucleotides outside the gene matches: 6. The CDR3 is 16 residues long. The V call is TRBV7-9, the J call TRBJ2-3, with 12 positions matching TRBD2. Sequencing used naive CD8+ T cells sorted from blood. The TCR comes from a woman aged 25-40 years in good health. This CDR3 is CASSLPSGRAGDTQYF. In DNA form, the CDR3 reads TGTGCCAGCAGCTTACCTAGCGGGAGGGCCGGGGATACGCAGTATTTT.